This entry concerns a single T cell receptor (beta chain). Antigen: not known. Trimming stripped 2 bases from V and 2 bases from J, with 13 bases between. The germline gives CDR1 DFQATT, CDR2 SNEGSKA (reference sequence). The CDR3 contains 15 residues. As for time point: late sampling 161 to 241 days after vaccination in a few convalescent patients. Treatment indicated: approximately 11-day PBMC culture with coronavirus spike peptide pools or control peptides (ViraFEST assay). Oncomine TCR Beta short-read sequencing was applied to DNA from cultured CD4+ T cells. MiXCR, run by TCRdb on the PCR reads, gives a single entry per CDR3 protein. The table includes tens of thousands of distinct CDR3 sequences, 32% detected once. The sample comes from a study of vaccination and CD4 T cells after COVID-19. About the study: Post-COVID draws followed diagnosis by a median around 100 days (range 35 to 161). In the control cultures, a CEFX pool, an HIV-1 Nef pool, or no peptide was supplied.

The specimen was CD4+ T cells from blood, cultured in vitro, collected about 7 months after SARS-CoV-2 vaccination. The chain carries TRBV20-1 and TRBJ1-5; TRBD1 is a possible D gene (6 bases). The clonotype comes from a human donor who had recovered from COVID-19. The CDR3 is CSARFQGLGNQPQHF. CDR3 in DNA: TGCAGTGCTAGATTTCAGGGGCTTGGCAATCAGCCCCAGCATTTT.